This TCR beta chain was documented in a study of CD8+ T cells in alopecia areata. The CDR3 has 12 amino acids. From germline, CDR1 is ENHRY and CDR2 SYGVKD. V lost 6 bases, J lost 3 bases, and 8 bases lay in between. Extraction and reverse transcription of RNA yielded cDNA as the sequencing template. Produced via immunoSEQ multiplex PCR; TCRdb's table is partial and in-frame only. The repertoire consists of some 180,000 clones, with around 63% occurring once and the leading ten covering more than 1.5%. The TCR comes from a human donor with alopecia areata. The sequenced sample was CD4+ T cells sorted from blood, obtained at week 0. V is TRBV10-3 and J is TRBJ2-5; D unclear. CDR3 residues: CAISLQEETQYF. The CDR3 DNA reads as TGTGCCATCAGCCTCCAAGAAGAGACCCAGTACTTC.